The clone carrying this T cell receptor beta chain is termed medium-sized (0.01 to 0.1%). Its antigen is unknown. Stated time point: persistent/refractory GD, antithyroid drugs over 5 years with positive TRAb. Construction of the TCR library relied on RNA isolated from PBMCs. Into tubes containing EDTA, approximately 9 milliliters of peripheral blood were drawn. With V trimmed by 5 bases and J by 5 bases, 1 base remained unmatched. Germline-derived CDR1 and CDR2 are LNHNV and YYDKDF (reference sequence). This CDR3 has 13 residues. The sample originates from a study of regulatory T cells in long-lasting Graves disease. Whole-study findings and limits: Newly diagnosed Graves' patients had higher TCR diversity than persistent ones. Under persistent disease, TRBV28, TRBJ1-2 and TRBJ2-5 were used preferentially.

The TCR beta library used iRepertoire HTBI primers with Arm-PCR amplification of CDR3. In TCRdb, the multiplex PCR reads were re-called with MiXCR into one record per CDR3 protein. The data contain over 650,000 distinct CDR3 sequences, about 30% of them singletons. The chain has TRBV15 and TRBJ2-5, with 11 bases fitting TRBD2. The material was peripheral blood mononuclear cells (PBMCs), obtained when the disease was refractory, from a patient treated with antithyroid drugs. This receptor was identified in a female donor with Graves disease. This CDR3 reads CATSLAGGETQYF. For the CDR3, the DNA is TGTGCCACCAGCTTAGCGGGAGGGGAGACCCAGTACTTC.